What follows are 21 T cell receptor beta chains derived from one specimen sequenced in a study of T cells in Graves' hyperthyroidism and ophthalmopathy. Regions amplified from RNA transcripts were the TCR beta CDR3 regions. A first-round RT-PCR of the TCR CDR3 used the HTBI primer set. TCRdb reprocessed the multiplex PCR reads via MiXCR and lists one record per CDR3 protein. The repertoire holds 350,000 to 450,000 distinct CDR3 sequences, with around 15% as singletons. Sequencing was carried out using blood. These receptors were obtained from a man in his fifties with Graves' ophthalmopathy.

The chain uses TRBV2 and TRBJ2-4; the D gene is possibly TRBD1 (5 bases). The V end lost 10 bases, the J end lost 0 bases, and 10 bases lay between the germline ends. CDR3 length: 13 residues. Per germline, CDR1 SNHLY and CDR2 FYNNEI. The CDR3 coding sequence is TGTGCCACCTCCGACAGAGCCAAAAACATTCAGTACTTC. Amino acids: CATSDRAKNIQYF.

This clonotype was detected ten times or more. The rearrangement links TRBV3-1 to TRBJ2-3, with TRBD2 identical over 9 bases. CDR1 and CDR2 (germline): LGHDT, YNNKEL (reference sequence). V dropped 3 bases and J dropped 2; count of bases not matched to a gene: 3. CDR3 length: 15 residues. In nucleotides, the CDR3 is TGTGCCAGCAGCCACAGCGGGAGGAACACAGATACGCAGTATTTT. This sequence encodes CASSHSGRNTDTQYF.

This clonotype showed up many times. The chain recombines TRBV9 with TRBJ2-5, with a weak D call TRBD1 (5 bases). The CDR3 totals 15 residues. Germline V CDR1 and CDR2: SGDLS, YYNGEE. Trimming left V 0 bases short and J 5 bases short, with 14 bases between. In DNA form, the CDR3 reads TGTGCCAGCAGCGTAGGAGTAGGGTCAGGGGAGACCCAGTACTTC. This codes for CASSVGVGSGETQYF.

This clonotype was counted many times. In DNA, the CDR3 is TGTGCCAGCTCACCAAGGAATCCAGGGTCTGGAAACACCATATATTTT. This gives the protein CASSPRNPGSGNTIYF. This chain links TRBV18 with TRBJ1-3; a possible D gene is TRBD1 (5 bases). Germline CDR1 and CDR2: KGHSH and LQKENI. This CDR3 is 16 amino acids long. Between the trimmed V and J ends, which lost 2 bases and 1 base, there was a span of 12 bases.

This clonotype was picked up a small number of times. The CDR3 nucleotides are TGTGCCAGCAGCGTAGCGGGGGCGGGCACTGAAGCTTTCTTT. It is translated as CASSVAGAGTEAFF. The V gene is TRBV9, the J gene TRBJ1-1; D may be TRBD1 (6 bases). The V gene's germline CDR1 is SGDLS and CDR2 YYNGEE. V dropped 0 bases and J dropped 4 bases, with 10 bases sitting between them. The CDR3 covers 14 residues. The full variable domain, completed using reference TRBV9 and TRBJ1-1, is DSGVTQTPKHLITATGQRVTLRCSPRSGDLSVYWYQQSLDQGLQFLIQYYNGEERAKGNILERFSAQQFPDLHSELNLSSLELGDSALYFCASSVAGAGTEAFFGQGTRLTVV.

V is TRBV29-1 and J is TRBJ2-7, with 9 bases lining up with TRBD2. The CDR3 loop spans 13 amino acids. After removal of 6 bases from V and 8 bases from J, the junction contained 11 bases not matched to a gene. Germline CDR1 is SQVTM and CDR2 is ANQGSEA. The CDR3 is CSVQSPLAGKQYF. The CDR3 DNA is TGCAGCGTCCAAAGCCCGCTAGCGGGGAAGCAGTACTTC.

Many counts were recorded for this clonotype. This chain connects TRBV4-2 to TRBJ2-7; 8 positions agree with TRBD2. The CDR3 length is 16 residues. The junction had 6 bases not matched to a gene; V was cut back by 0 bases and J by 2 bases. Germline CDR1 LGHNA, CDR2 YNFKEQ. CDR3 region: CASSQDTAGATYEQYF. The CDR3 nucleotides are TGTGCCAGCAGCCAAGACACAGCGGGGGCAACCTACGAGCAGTACTTC.

V and J are TRBV27 and TRBJ1-6; D call uncertain. Germline CDR1 MNHEY, CDR2 SMNVEV (reference sequence). Trimming stripped 6 bases from V and 9 bases from J, with 9 bases between. The CDR3 covers 12 residues. This CDR3 reads CASSYMGSPLHF. CDR3 nucleotide sequence: TGTGCCAGCAGCTATATGGGTTCACCCCTCCACTTT.

The genes are TRBV24-1 and TRBJ1-2; D uncertain. Trimming took off 4 bases at V and 1 base at J, with 6 bases between the two ends. This CDR3 contains 13 residues. Germline CDR1 and CDR2: KGHDR and SFDVKD. This chain's CDR3 is CATSEGSNYGYTF. The CDR3 DNA reads as TGTGCCACCAGTGAAGGAAGTAACTATGGCTACACCTTC.

This clonotype was counted at least ten times. This CDR3 reads CASSPTANYEQYF. CDR3 bases: TGTGCCAGCTCACCAACAGCCAACTACGAGCAGTACTTC. The chain uses TRBV18 and TRBJ2-7; D unclear. The CDR3 covers 13 residues. Trimming removed 2 bases at V and 3 bases at J, with 8 bases between. CDR1 is KGHSH and CDR2 is LQKENI in the germline V gene.

This clonotype came up many times. The chain employs TRBV27 and TRBJ2-1; D may be TRBD1 (5 bases). With 0 bases removed from V and 8 bases from J, the gap between germline ends came to 8 bases. The CDR3 sequence is 13 residues long. Germline assignment: CDR1 MNHEY and CDR2 SMNVEV (reference sequence). CDR3 residues: CASSLSDTHEQFF. The CDR3 bases are TGTGCCAGCAGTTTATCGGACACCCATGAGCAGTTCTTC.

This clonotype was found many times. The J gene is TRBJ2-7, the V gene TRBV5-1; 10 bases line up with TRBD1. The CDR3 has 13 amino acids. V lost 4 bases and J lost 3; bases outside the gene matches: 1. Germline loops: CDR1 SGHRS, CDR2 YFSETQ. CDR3 in amino acids: CASSGDRGYEQYF. The CDR3, as DNA: TGCGCCAGCAGCGGGGACAGGGGCTACGAGCAGTACTTC.

This clonotype occurred many times. The chain employs TRBV2 and TRBJ1-2; no firm D call. The V end lost 5 bases, the J end lost 6 bases, and 7 bases lay between the germline ends. The CDR3 is 11 amino acids. The germline V gene has CDR1 SNHLY and CDR2 FYNNEI. CDR3 sequence (DNA): TGTGCCAGCAGTCTGACGAATGGCTACACCTTC. Translation gives CASSLTNGYTF.

This clonotype was counted only a few times. This sequence joins TRBV20-1 and TRBJ1-2; D gene uncertain. The germline V gene encodes CDR1 DFQATT and CDR2 SNEGSKA (reference sequence). The CDR3 runs to 15 residues. The germline V and J ends were trimmed by 0 bases and 0 bases, with 11 bases remaining between them. The CDR3 DNA sequence: TGCAGTGCTAGAGATGGACGGGGATCTAACTATGGCTACACCTTC. Encoded protein: CSARDGRGSNYGYTF.

This clonotype has a count of ten or more. The chain joins TRBV12-3 or TRBV12-4 to TRBJ1-2; possible D gene TRBD1, 6 bases. V dropped 6 bases and J dropped 2 bases, with 13 bases sitting between them. This CDR3 contains 14 residues. DNA for the CDR3: TGTGCCAGCAGCGAAACCGGGACAAACTATGGCTACACCTTC. This translates into CASSETGTNYGYTF.

Many counts were recorded for this clonotype. This chain joins TRBV6-1 and TRBJ2-5, with 8 bases that match TRBD1. With 6 bases clipped from V and 4 bases from J, the junction kept 7 bases outside the gene matches. The V gene's germline CDR1 is MNHNS and CDR2 SASEGT. The CDR3 extends over 14 amino acids. The CDR3 DNA reads as TGTGCCAGCAGCATAACAGGGGGAGGAGAGACCCAGTACTTC. Translation: CASSITGGGETQYF.

V is TRBV12-5 and J is TRBJ2-1; TRBD2 aligns across 7 bases. The junction had 22 bases not matched to a gene; V was cut back by 4 bases and J by 10 bases. The length of the CDR3 is 18 residues. The germline gives CDR1 LGHNT, CDR2 FRNRAP. The CDR3 coding sequence is TGTGCTAGTGGTTGGGGGGGGTTGGTTGCGGGGGACGTCGGGGAGCAGTTCTTC. Translation gives CASGWGGLVAGDVGEQFF.

There are a few counts of this clonotype. Just one base apart from a much larger clone, this may be a read error. This sequence joins TRBV18 and TRBJ1-2; D is undetermined. Germline V gene data show CDR1 as KGHSH and CDR2 as LQKENI. The CDR3 runs 14 residues. The V and J ends lost 3 bases and 6 bases respectively, with 14 bases between them. The CDR3 nucleotides are TGTGCCAGCTCACCTCAAATGGTTGGCCATGGCTACACCTTC. Residues: CASSPQMVGHGYTF.

This clonotype was recorded a few times. The chain carries TRBV20-1 and TRBJ1-1; D possibly corresponds to TRBD1 (5 bases). This CDR3 region has 13 residues. Trimming removed 4 bases at V and 1 base at J, with 10 bases between. The germline CDR1 and CDR2 sequences are DFQATT and SNEGSKA (reference sequence). The CDR3 sequence: CSATNTGNTEAFF. CDR3 nucleotides: TGCAGTGCTACAAATACAGGGAACACTGAAGCTTTCTTT.

This clonotype appeared many times. The CDR3 loop is CSARAGSNQPQHF. CDR3 in DNA: TGCAGTGCTAGAGCAGGTAGCAATCAGCCCCAGCATTTT. The rearrangement uses TRBV20-1 and TRBJ1-5; no clear D gene. The CDR3 loop spans 13 amino acids. The V gene's germline CDR1 is DFQATT and CDR2 SNEGSKA (reference sequence). The V end was cut by 1 base, the J end by 0 bases, with 4 bases between.

There are many counts of this clonotype. The V and J genes are TRBV5-1 and TRBJ2-7; D is undetermined. V gave up 3 bases and J gave up 3 bases, with 4 bases separating them. The V gene's germline CDR1 is SGHRS and CDR2 YFSETQ. There are 11 residues in the CDR3. CDR3 protein: CASSSNYEQYF. The CDR3 DNA sequence: TGCGCCAGCAGCTCCAACTACGAGCAGTACTTC.